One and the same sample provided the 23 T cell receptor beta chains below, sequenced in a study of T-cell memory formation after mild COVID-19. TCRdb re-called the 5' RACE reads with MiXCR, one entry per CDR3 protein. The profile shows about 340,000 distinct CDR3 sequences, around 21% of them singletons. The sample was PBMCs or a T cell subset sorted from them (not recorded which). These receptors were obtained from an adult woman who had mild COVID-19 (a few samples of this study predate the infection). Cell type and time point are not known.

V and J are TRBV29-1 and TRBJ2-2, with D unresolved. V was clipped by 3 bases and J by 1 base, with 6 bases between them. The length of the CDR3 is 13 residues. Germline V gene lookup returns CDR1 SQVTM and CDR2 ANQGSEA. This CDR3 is CSVDIENTGELFF. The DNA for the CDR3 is TGCAGCGTTGATATTGAGAACACCGGGGAGCTGTTTTTT.

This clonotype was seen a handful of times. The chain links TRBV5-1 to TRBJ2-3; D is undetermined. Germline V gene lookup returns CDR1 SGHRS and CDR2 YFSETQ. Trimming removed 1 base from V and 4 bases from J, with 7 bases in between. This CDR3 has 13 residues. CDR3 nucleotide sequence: TGCGCCAGCAGCTTGCGATGGGCAGATACGCAGTATTTT. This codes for CASSLRWADTQYF.

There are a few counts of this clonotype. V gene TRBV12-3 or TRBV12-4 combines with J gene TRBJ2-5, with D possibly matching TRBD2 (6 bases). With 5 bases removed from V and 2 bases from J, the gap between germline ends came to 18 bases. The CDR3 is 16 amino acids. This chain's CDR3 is CASSQSGSRLQETQYF. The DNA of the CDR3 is TGTGCCAGCAGTCAAAGCGGGTCCCGATTACAAGAGACCCAGTACTTC.

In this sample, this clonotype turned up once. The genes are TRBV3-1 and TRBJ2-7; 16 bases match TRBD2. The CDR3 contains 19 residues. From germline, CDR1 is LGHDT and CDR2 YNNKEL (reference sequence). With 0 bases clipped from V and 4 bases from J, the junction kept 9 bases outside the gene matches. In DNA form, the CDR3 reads TGTGCCAGCAGCCAAGACTCGGGACTAGCGGGGGGGCCAATTTACGAGCAGTACTTC. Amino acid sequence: CASSQDSGLAGGPIYEQYF.

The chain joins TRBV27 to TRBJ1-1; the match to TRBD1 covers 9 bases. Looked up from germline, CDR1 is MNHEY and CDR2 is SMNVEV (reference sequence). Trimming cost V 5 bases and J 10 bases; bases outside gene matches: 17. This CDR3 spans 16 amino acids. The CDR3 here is CASSQQGQGRKGLAFF. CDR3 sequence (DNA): TGTGCCAGCAGTCAACAAGGACAGGGGAGAAAAGGGCTAGCTTTCTTT.

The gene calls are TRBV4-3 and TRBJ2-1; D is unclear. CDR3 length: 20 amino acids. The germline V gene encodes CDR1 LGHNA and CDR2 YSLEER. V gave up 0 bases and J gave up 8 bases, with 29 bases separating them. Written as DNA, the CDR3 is TGCGCCAGCAGCCAAGAAATATCTAGGGTGGCAGCCACCTGGTACGATGAGCAGTTCTTC. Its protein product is CASSQEISRVAATWYDEQFF.

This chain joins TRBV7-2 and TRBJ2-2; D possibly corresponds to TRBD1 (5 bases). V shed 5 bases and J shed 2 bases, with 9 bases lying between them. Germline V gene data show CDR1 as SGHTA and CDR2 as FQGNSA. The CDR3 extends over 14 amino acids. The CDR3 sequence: CASSRTTNTGELFF. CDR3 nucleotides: TGTGCCAGCAGCCGGACAACTAACACCGGGGAGCTGTTTTTT.

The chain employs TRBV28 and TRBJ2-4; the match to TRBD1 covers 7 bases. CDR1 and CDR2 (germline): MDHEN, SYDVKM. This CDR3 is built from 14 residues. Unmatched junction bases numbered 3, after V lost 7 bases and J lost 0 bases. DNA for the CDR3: TGTGCCAGCATCTACAGGGGAGCCAAAAACATTCAGTACTTC. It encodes CASIYRGAKNIQYF.

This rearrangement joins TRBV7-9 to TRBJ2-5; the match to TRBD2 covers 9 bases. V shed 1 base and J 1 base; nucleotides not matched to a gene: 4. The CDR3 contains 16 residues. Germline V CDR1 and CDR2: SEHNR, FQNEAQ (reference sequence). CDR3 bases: TGTGCCAGCAGCTTAGGCCCGACTAGCGGCCAAGAGACCCAGTACTTC. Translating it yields CASSLGPTSGQETQYF.

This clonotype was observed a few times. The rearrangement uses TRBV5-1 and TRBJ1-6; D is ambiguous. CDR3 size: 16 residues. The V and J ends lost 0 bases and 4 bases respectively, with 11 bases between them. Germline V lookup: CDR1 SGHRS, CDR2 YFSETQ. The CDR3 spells CASSLGAGSYNSPLHF. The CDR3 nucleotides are TGCGCCAGCAGCTTGGGAGCTGGCAGTTATAATTCACCCCTCCACTTT.

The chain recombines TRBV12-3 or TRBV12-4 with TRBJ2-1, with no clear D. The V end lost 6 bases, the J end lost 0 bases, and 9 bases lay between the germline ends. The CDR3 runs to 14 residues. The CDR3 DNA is TGTGCCAGCAGCCGACCTGGCTCCTACAATGAGCAGTTCTTC. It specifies CASSRPGSYNEQFF.

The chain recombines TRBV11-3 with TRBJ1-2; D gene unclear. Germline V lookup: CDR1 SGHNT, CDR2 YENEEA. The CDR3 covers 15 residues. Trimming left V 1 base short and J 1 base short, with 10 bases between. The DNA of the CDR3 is TGTGCCAGCAGCTTAGCCGGCCCGATTAACTATGGCTACACCTTC. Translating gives CASSLAGPINYGYTF.

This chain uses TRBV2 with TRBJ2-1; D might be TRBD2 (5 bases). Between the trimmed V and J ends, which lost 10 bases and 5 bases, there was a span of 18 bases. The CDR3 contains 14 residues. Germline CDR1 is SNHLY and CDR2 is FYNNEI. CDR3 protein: CAMELGSGDNEQFF. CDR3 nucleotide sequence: TGTGCCATGGAATTGGGGAGTGGCGACAATGAGCAGTTCTTC.

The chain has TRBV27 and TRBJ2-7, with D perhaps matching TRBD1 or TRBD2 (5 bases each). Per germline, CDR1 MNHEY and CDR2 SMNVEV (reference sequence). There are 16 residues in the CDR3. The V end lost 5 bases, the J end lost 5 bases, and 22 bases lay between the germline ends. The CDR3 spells CASSPGPRPRFDEQYF. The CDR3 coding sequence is TGTGCCAGCAGTCCGGGACCGAGACCAAGATTCGACGAGCAGTACTTC.

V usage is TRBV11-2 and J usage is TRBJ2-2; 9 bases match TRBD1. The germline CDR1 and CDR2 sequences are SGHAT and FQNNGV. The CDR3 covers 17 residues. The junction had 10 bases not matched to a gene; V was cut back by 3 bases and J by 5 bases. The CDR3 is CASSFPGGQGRTGELFF. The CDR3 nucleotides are TGTGCCAGCAGCTTCCCCGGGGGACAGGGAAGAACCGGGGAGCTGTTTTTT.

The CDR3 bases are TGCGCCAGCAGCTTGGGGGGCAAGGACATTCAGTACTTC. Translating it yields CASSLGGKDIQYF. V gene TRBV5-1 combines with J gene TRBJ2-4, with a tentative D call TRBD1 (5 bases). The CDR3 sequence is 13 residues long. V was trimmed by 0 bases and J by 8 bases, leaving 9 bases between them. Germline CDR1 SGHRS, CDR2 YFSETQ.

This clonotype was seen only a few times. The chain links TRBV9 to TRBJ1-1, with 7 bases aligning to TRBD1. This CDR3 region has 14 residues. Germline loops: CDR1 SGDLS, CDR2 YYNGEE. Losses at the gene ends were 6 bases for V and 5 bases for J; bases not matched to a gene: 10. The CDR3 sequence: CASTFQGDGTEAFF. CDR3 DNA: TGTGCCAGCACCTTCCAGGGGGATGGAACTGAAGCTTTCTTT.

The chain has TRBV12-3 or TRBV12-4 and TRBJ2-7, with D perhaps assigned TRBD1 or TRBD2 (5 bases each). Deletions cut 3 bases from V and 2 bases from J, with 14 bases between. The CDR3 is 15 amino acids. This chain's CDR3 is CASSFAGTVTYEQYF. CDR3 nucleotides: TGTGCCAGCAGTTTTGCCGGGACGGTCACCTACGAGCAGTACTTC.

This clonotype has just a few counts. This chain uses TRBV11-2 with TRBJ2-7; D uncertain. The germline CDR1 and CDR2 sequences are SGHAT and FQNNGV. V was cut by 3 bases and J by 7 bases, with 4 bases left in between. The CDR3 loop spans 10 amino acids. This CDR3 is CASSFGEQYF. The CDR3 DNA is TGTGCCAGCAGCTTCGGGGAGCAGTACTTC.

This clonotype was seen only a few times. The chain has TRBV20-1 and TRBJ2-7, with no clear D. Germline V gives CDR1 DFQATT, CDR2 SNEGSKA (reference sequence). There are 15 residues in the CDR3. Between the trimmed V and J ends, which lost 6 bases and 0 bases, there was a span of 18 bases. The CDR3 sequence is CSASPVLPSSYEQYF. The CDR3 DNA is TGCAGTGCCTCGCCGGTCCTTCCTAGCTCCTACGAGCAGTACTTC.

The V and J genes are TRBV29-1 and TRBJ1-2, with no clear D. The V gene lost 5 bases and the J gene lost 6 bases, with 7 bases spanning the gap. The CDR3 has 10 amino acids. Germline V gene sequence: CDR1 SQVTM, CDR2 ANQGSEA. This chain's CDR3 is CSVRGDGYTF. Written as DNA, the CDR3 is TGCAGCGTTAGAGGCGATGGCTACACCTTC.

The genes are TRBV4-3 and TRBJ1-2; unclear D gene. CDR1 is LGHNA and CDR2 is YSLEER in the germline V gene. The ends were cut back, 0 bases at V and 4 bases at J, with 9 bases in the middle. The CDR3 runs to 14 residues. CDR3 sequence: CASSQDTGPYGYTF. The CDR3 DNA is TGCGCCAGCAGCCAAGATACTGGACCCTATGGCTACACCTTC.

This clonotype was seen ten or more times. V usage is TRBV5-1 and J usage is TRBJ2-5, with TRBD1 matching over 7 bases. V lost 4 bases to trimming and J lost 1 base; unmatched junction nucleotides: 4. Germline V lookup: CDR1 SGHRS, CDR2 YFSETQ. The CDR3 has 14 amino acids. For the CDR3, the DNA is TGCGCCAGCAGCCCCGGGACAGCCCAAGAGACCCAGTACTTC. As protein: CASSPGTAQETQYF.